Below are 25 T cell receptor beta chains sequenced from a single sample in a study of blood T cell repertoires in COVID-19. Only in-frame clones appear in the TCRdb table, and some are missing; sequencing was by immunoSEQ multiplex PCR. Among some 50,000 clones listed, 80% to 90% were seen once. The specimen was peripheral blood. These receptors all come from a woman between 65 and 79 years old with active COVID-19.

CDR3 DNA sequence: TGTGCCAGCAGCCATGGACTAGCGGGACCGGGGGCAGATACGCAGTATTTT. Protein sequence: CASSHGLAGPGADTQYF. V gene TRBV7-3 combines with J gene TRBJ2-3; 12 bases agree with TRBD2. The CDR3 is 17 amino acids. Trimming at V came to 5 bases and at J to 4 bases, leaving 10 bases not matched to a gene. The germline V gene encodes CDR1 SGHTA and CDR2 FQGTGA.

The chain combines TRBV27 with TRBJ1-6, with 9 nucleotides matching TRBD1. The CDR3 has 18 amino acids. Germline V CDR1 and CDR2: MNHEY, SMNVEV (reference sequence). After removal of 7 bases from V and 6 bases from J, the junction contained 16 bases not matched to a gene. CDR3 sequence reads: CASTPGTGISGCNSPLHF. Here the CDR3 DNA reads TGTGCCAGCACCCCCGGGACAGGGATTAGTGGATGTAATTCACCCCTCCACTTT.

The V gene is TRBV7-3, the J gene TRBJ2-5; D gene unclear. This CDR3 spans 13 amino acids. Trimming took off 4 bases at V and 4 bases at J, with 10 bases between the two ends. Germline V lookup: CDR1 SGHTA, CDR2 FQGTGA. CDR3 protein: CASSSTGPETQYF. CDR3 nucleotides: TGTGCCAGCAGCTCCACGGGTCCAGAGACCCAGTACTTC.

This chain connects TRBV28 to TRBJ1-6; D perhaps matches TRBD1 (5 bases). CDR1 is MDHEN and CDR2 is SYDVKM in the germline V gene. The V end was cut by 7 bases, the J end by 12 bases, with 16 bases between. This CDR3 region has 13 residues. The CDR3 protein is CASTTNKDRPLHF. The CDR3 DNA follows: TGTGCCAGCACAACCAACAAAGACAGACCCCTCCACTTT.

In this sample, this clone turned up once. The chain carries TRBV5-1 and TRBJ1-1, with a tentative D call TRBD1 (5 bases). V was cut by 4 bases and J by 4 bases, with 8 bases left in between. Per the germline V gene, CDR1 is SGHRS and CDR2 is YFSETQ. There are 12 residues in the CDR3. CDR3 in amino acids: CASSPGVTEAFF. As DNA, the CDR3 is TGCGCCAGCAGCCCGGGGGTCACTGAAGCTTTCTTT.

The chain links TRBV12-5 to TRBJ1-2, with 7 nucleotides matching TRBD1. Germline-derived CDR1 and CDR2 are LGHNT and FRNRAP. The CDR3 sequence is 13 residues long. The CDR3 loop reads CAPGTVTNYGYTF. CDR3 in DNA: TGTGCGCCCGGGACAGTAACTAACTATGGCTACACCTTC.

The chain combines TRBV28 with TRBJ1-2, with D maybe TRBD1 (5 bases). Trimming left V 4 bases short and J 1 base short, with 10 bases between. CDR3 length equals 14 residues. CDR1 MDHEN and CDR2 SYDVKM come from the germline V gene. CDR3 protein: CASSSHQGNYGYTF. CDR3 coding DNA: TGTGCCAGCAGTTCCCACCAGGGTAACTATGGCTACACCTTC.

The gene calls are TRBV5-1 and TRBJ1-1; possible D gene TRBD1, 5 bases. With 0 bases removed from V and 4 bases from J, the gap between germline ends came to 7 bases. This CDR3 contains 13 residues. In germline, CDR1 is SGHRS, CDR2 YFSETQ. This CDR3 is CASSLETVTEAFF. The CDR3 DNA reads TGCGCCAGCAGCTTGGAGACAGTCACTGAAGCTTTCTTT.

This clone was recorded only once. CDR3 nucleotides: TGTGCCAGCAGCCCCGGGTCGCTTTCGAGGTACAATGAGCAGTTCTTC. It encodes CASSPGSLSRYNEQFF. V gene TRBV5-4 combines with J gene TRBJ2-1; no clear D. The CDR3 has 16 residues. V lost 4 bases to trimming and J lost 4 bases, with 18 bases between them. Per the germline V gene, CDR1 is SGHNT and CDR2 is YYREEE (reference sequence).

The chain joins TRBV19 to TRBJ2-2, with 8 bases matching TRBD2. This CDR3 comprises 15 residues. The germline V gene has CDR1 LNHDA and CDR2 SQIVND (reference sequence). V was pared by 5 bases and J by 7 bases, with 9 bases of the junction left unmatched. DNA for the CDR3: TGTGCCAGTAGTCTCCGGACTAGCCGTGACGGGGAGCTGTTTTTT. This codes for CASSLRTSRDGELFF.

The chain combines TRBV12-3 or TRBV12-4 with TRBJ1-1, with 10 bases that match TRBD1. The CDR3 has 12 residues. Trimming at V came to 8 bases and at J to 8 bases, leaving 5 bases not matched to a gene. The CDR3 DNA reads as TGTGCCAGCGAGGGACAGGGGTTCGAAGCTTTCTTT. It yields the protein CASEGQGFEAFF.

In this sample, this clone turned up once. The chain uses TRBV21-1 and TRBJ1-1. TRBV21-1 is a pseudogene segment. The CDR3 contains 16 residues. This CDR3 is CASTCYHRRKNTEAFF. The CDR3 bases are TGTGCCAGTACCTGTTACCATAGGCGGAAGAACACTGAAGCTTTCTTT.

Points on this clone: Additional DNA sequences in this sample encode the identical CDR3. V usage is TRBV7-2 and J usage is TRBJ2-1, with 8 nucleotides matching TRBD2. The CDR3 is 15 residues long. Trimming at V came to 1 base and at J to 4 bases, leaving 3 bases not matched to a gene. Germline V lookup: CDR1 SGHTA, CDR2 FQGNSA. The CDR3 bases are TGTGCCAGCAGCTTAGGCCTAGCGGGTTACAATGAGCAGTTCTTC. Its translation: CASSLGLAGYNEQFF.

The rearrangement joins TRBV2 to TRBJ2-1; 9 bases are a match to TRBD2. The V gene end was trimmed by 10 bases and the J gene end by 1 base; junction bases not matched to a gene: 20. Germline V lookup: CDR1 SNHLY, CDR2 FYNNEI. CDR3 length equals 19 residues. The CDR3 sequence: CAIPPSGKRSMGSYNEQFF. DNA of the CDR3: TGTGCCATCCCCCCTAGCGGGAAGCGATCGATGGGGTCCTACAATGAGCAGTTCTTC.

This chain connects TRBV6-5 to TRBJ1-5, with 7 bases lining up with TRBD1. V was pared by 8 bases and J by 4 bases, with 11 bases of the junction left unmatched. The CDR3 extends over 15 amino acids. Germline assignment: CDR1 MNHEY and CDR2 SVGAGI. The CDR3 DNA sequence: TGTGCCAGCGTTTCCGGGACAGCCGGAAATCAGCCCCAGCATTTT. This encodes CASVSGTAGNQPQHF.

To note about this clone: One end of the junction is discordant with germline, which a read error may explain. V gene TRBV6-1 combines with J gene TRBJ1-6; D ambiguous. The germline V gene encodes CDR1 MNHNS and CDR2 SASEGT. This CDR3 region has 14 residues. CDR3 amino acids: CASREGSGNSPLHF. The DNA for the CDR3 is TGTGCCAGCAGAGAAGGTTCGGGGAATTCACCCCTCCACTTT.

This clone was detected only once. The chain couples TRBV5-6 to TRBJ2-5; TRBD2 aligns across 9 bases. V was clipped by 4 bases and J by 5 bases; unmatched bases: 3. Germline CDR1 SGHDT, CDR2 YYEEEE. The CDR3 has 13 residues. The CDR3 nucleotides are TGTGCCAGCAGCCGTGCGGGAGGGGAGACCCAGTACTTC. It encodes CASSRAGGETQYF.

V is TRBV7-8 and J is TRBJ1-5, with a weak D call TRBD1 (6 bases). Trimming cost V 1 base and J 0 bases, with 10 bases left between them. CDR1 and CDR2 (germline): SGHVS, FQNEAQ. The CDR3 extends over 16 amino acids. CDR3 sequence reads: CASSLGAGASNQPQHF. DNA for the CDR3: TGTGCCAGCAGCTTAGGGGCGGGGGCTAGCAATCAGCCCCAGCATTTT.

The chain is built from TRBV2 and TRBJ2-2, with TRBD1 identical over 9 bases. J lost 5 bases, V lost 11 bases, and 9 bases had no gene match. The CDR3 totals 14 residues. Germline V gene sequence: CDR1 SNHLY, CDR2 FYNNEI. CDR3 DNA: TGTGCCCGAACGGGACAGGGCCGAACCGGGGAGCTGTTTTTT. Protein sequence: CARTGQGRTGELFF.

The J gene is TRBJ2-1, the V gene TRBV10-1; 10 bases line up with TRBD2. This CDR3 region has 14 residues. The germline CDR1 and CDR2 sequences are WNHNN and SYGVQD (reference sequence). J was trimmed by 10 bases and V by 4 bases; bases with no gene match: 7. CDR3 residues: CASSASGRALEQFF. CDR3 nucleotide sequence: TGCGCCAGCAGTGCCAGCGGGAGGGCCCTCGAGCAGTTCTTC.

The chain couples TRBV28 to TRBJ1-6; D not resolved. V dropped 3 bases and J dropped 10 bases, with 10 bases sitting between them. Germline-derived CDR1 and CDR2 are MDHEN and SYDVKM. This CDR3 spans 13 amino acids. The CDR3 DNA is TGTGCCAGCAGTTTGGACGGGAGGTCACCCCTCCACTTT. Its translation: CASSLDGRSPLHF. The whole variable domain, filled in from reference TRBV28 and TRBJ1-6, reads DVKVTQSSRYLVKRTGEKVFLECVQDMDHENMFWYRQDPGLGLRLIYFSYDVKMKEKGDIPEGYSVSREKKERFSLILESASTNQTSMYLCASSLDGRSPLHFGNGTRLTVT.

This clone was picked up one time. This sequence joins TRBV5-4 and TRBJ2-1, with D perhaps matching TRBD2 (5 bases). The CDR3 is made up of 14 amino acids. Looked up from germline, CDR1 is SGHNT and CDR2 is YYREEE (reference sequence). The V gene lost 2 bases and the J gene lost 4 bases, with 10 bases spanning the gap. CDR3 sequence (DNA): TGTGCCAGCAGCTTCCGGGAAGGGTACAATGAGCAGTTCTTC. Translating it yields CASSFREGYNEQFF.

The gene calls are TRBV11-2 and TRBJ2-3; D perhaps matches TRBD1 (5 bases). This CDR3 contains 13 residues. CDR1 is SGHAT, CDR2 FQNNGV, per germline. Trimming took off 5 bases at V and 3 bases at J, with 9 bases between the two ends. The CDR3 DNA reads as TGTGCCAGCAGCCAAGCAGGGACAGATACGCAGTATTTT. Its protein product is CASSQAGTDTQYF.

The chain links TRBV7-8 to TRBJ1-6; 9 bases fit TRBD1. With 0 bases clipped from V and 6 bases from J, the junction kept 3 bases outside the gene matches. Germline loops: CDR1 SGHVS, CDR2 FQNEAQ. The CDR3 loop spans 16 amino acids. The CDR3 bases are TGTGCCAGCAGCTTAGCGGGACAGGGAGGTAATTCACCCCTCCACTTT. This gives the protein CASSLAGQGGNSPLHF.

The chain couples TRBV9 to TRBJ1-3; TRBD1 is a possible D gene (6 bases). Germline V gives CDR1 SGDLS, CDR2 YYNGEE. The germline V and J ends were trimmed by 3 bases and 4 bases, with 11 bases remaining between them. The CDR3 loop spans 14 amino acids. The CDR3 DNA reads as TGTGCCAGCAGCGCCTCAGGACAGGGAAACACCATATATTTT. It yields the protein CASSASGQGNTIYF. The whole variable domain, remainder taken from reference TRBV9 and TRBJ1-3, is DSGVTQTPKHLITATGQRVTLRCSPRSGDLSVYWYQQSLDQGLQFLIQYYNGEERAKGNILERFSAQQFPDLHSELNLSSLELGDSALYFCASSASGQGNTIYFGEGSWLTVV.